One and the same sample provided the 22 T cell receptor beta chains below, sequenced in a study of T cells in tuberculosis. The method was immunoSEQ multiplex PCR; TCRdb's version includes in-frame clones alone and lacks a portion of them. The table shows fewer than 30,000 clones, with roughly 93% occurring only once. Input material: PBMCs. Receptors were obtained from a donor between 10 and 35 years old with latent tuberculosis or without tuberculosis infection.

J is TRBJ1-1 and V is TRBV19, with D perhaps matching TRBD1 (6 bases). Germline loops: CDR1 LNHDA, CDR2 SQIVND (reference sequence). The CDR3 length is 16 residues. Trimming cost V 6 bases and J 0 bases, with 17 bases left between them. CDR3 sequence reads: CASRGTIPIMNTEAFF. For the CDR3, the DNA is TGTGCCAGTAGGGGGACAATCCCAATTATGAACACTGAAGCTTTCTTT.

This clone appeared once. CDR3 nucleotides: TGTGCCAGAAGCCTGCAGGGGTCAAGCCACGAGCAGTACTTC. It is translated as CARSLQGSSHEQYF. This chain joins TRBV5-3 and TRBJ2-7, with D maybe TRBD1 (6 bases). TRBV5-3 is identified as an open reading frame with a role that is uncertain. V was shortened by 4 bases and J by 5 bases, with 16 bases between the two germline ends. This CDR3 is 14 amino acids long.

The genes are TRBV28 and TRBJ1-2; 9 nucleotides agree with TRBD1. V lost 5 bases and J lost 6; bases outside the gene matches: 4. Germline V gene data show CDR1 as MDHEN and CDR2 as SYDVKM. The CDR3 consists of 13 residues. CDR3 DNA: TGTGCCAGCAGTGTGGGACAGGGTGATGGCTACACCTTC. It is translated as CASSVGQGDGYTF.

V is TRBV19 and J is TRBJ1-1; the D gene is possibly TRBD1 (6 bases). CDR3 length equals 14 residues. Germline V CDR1 and CDR2: LNHDA, SQIVND (reference sequence). V was trimmed by 7 bases and J by 2 bases, leaving 14 bases between them. The CDR3 DNA follows: TGTGCCAGTACTCTCAGGGGTGCAAACACTGAAGCTTTCTTT. Its protein is CASTLRGANTEAFF.

The chain links TRBV11-3 to TRBJ2-1; D uncertain. The CDR3 covers 13 residues. Trimming removed 5 bases from V and 5 bases from J, with 10 bases in between. Germline loops: CDR1 SGHNT, CDR2 YENEEA. The CDR3 DNA follows: TGTGCCAGCAGCCGTTACCAGGACAATGAGCAGTTCTTC. Encoded protein: CASSRYQDNEQFF.

This clone was found once. This chain's CDR3 is CSVDGQGENIQYF. CDR3 DNA: TGCAGCGTTGACGGGCAGGGCGAAAACATTCAGTACTTC. The chain combines TRBV29-1 with TRBJ2-4; D possibly corresponds to TRBD1 (5 bases). The CDR3 runs 13 residues. Germline V gives CDR1 SQVTM, CDR2 ANQGSEA. Between the trimmed V and J ends, which lost 3 bases and 5 bases, there was a span of 11 bases.

This chain joins TRBV28 and TRBJ1-4, with 9 bases lining up with TRBD1. Germline-derived CDR1 and CDR2 are MDHEN and SYDVKM. The junction had 6 bases not matched to a gene; V was cut back by 1 base and J by 0 bases. There are 18 residues in the CDR3. CDR3 loop: CASSLSGQGRPTNEKLFF. The CDR3 region has the DNA TGTGCCAGCAGTTTATCCGGACAGGGGCGCCCAACTAATGAAAAACTGTTTTTT.

In its sample, this clone was seen a few times. CDR3 coding DNA: TGTGCCAGTAGTTCAATTGAGGGGACAGCCTACGAGCAGTACTTC. Protein sequence: CASSSIEGTAYEQYF. The chain combines TRBV19 with TRBJ2-7, with 7 positions matching TRBD1. The CDR3 sequence is 15 residues long. Per germline, CDR1 LNHDA and CDR2 SQIVND (reference sequence). Unmatched junction bases numbered 9, after V lost 5 bases and J lost 2 bases.

V usage is TRBV7-3 and J usage is TRBJ2-3; 10 bases map to TRBD2. V was pared by 5 bases and J by 4 bases, with 6 bases of the junction left unmatched. From germline, CDR1 is SGHTA and CDR2 FQGTGA. The CDR3 is 15 residues long. CDR3 DNA sequence: TGTGCCAGCAGCCCCAGCGGGGGGGCTTCAGATACGCAGTATTTT. Amino acid sequence: CASSPSGGASDTQYF.

The chain recombines TRBV7-6 with TRBJ2-7; TRBD1 might be the D (6 bases). Germline V gene sequence: CDR1 SGHVS, CDR2 FNYEAQ. The CDR3 has 15 residues. V shed 5 bases and J shed 5 bases, with 19 bases lying between them. In DNA, the CDR3 is TGTGCCAGCAGCCTGGTTGGAACAGGGTACGACGAGCAGTACTTC. Protein product: CASSLVGTGYDEQYF.

This chain links TRBV28 with TRBJ1-2; possibly TRBD1 for D (5 bases). The CDR3 contains 13 residues. Deletions cut 2 bases from V and 4 bases from J, with 8 bases between. From germline, CDR1 is MDHEN and CDR2 SYDVKM. Here the CDR3 reads CASSLRQGYGYTF. The CDR3 bases are TGTGCCAGCAGTTTAAGGCAGGGCTATGGCTACACCTTC.

The rearrangement links TRBV11-2 to TRBJ1-2, with no clear D. CDR3 length equals 12 residues. Deletions cut 0 bases from V and 6 bases from J, with 5 bases between. In germline, CDR1 is SGHAT, CDR2 FQNNGV. The CDR3 reads CASSLDQNGYTF. Here the CDR3 DNA reads TGTGCCAGCAGCTTAGATCAAAATGGCTACACCTTC.

This clone was detected only a few times. This chain links TRBV6-5 with TRBJ1-2, with 10 positions matching TRBD1. The CDR3 loop spans 16 amino acids. The germline gives CDR1 MNHEY, CDR2 SVGAGI. V shed 2 bases and J 2 bases; nucleotides not matched to a gene: 5. The CDR3 protein is CASSYIRTGGNYGYTF. In DNA form, the CDR3 reads TGTGCCAGCAGTTACATACGGACAGGGGGGAACTATGGCTACACCTTC.

The chain joins TRBV19 to TRBJ2-6; 7 nucleotides line up with TRBD1. Germline CDR1 reads LNHDA; CDR2 reads SQIVND (reference sequence). Losses at the gene ends were 6 bases for V and 0 bases for J; bases not matched to a gene: 8. The CDR3 spans 17 residues. This chain's CDR3 is CASRKTGSGSGANVLTF. The DNA of the CDR3 is TGTGCCAGTAGGAAGACAGGGTCTGGCTCTGGGGCCAACGTCCTGACTTTC.

The rearrangement joins TRBV5-6 to TRBJ2-1; weak D call: TRBD2 (6 bases). Trimming pared 3 bases from V and 6 bases from J, leaving 10 bases between. Germline CDR1 SGHDT, CDR2 YYEEEE. The CDR3 has 13 amino acids. The CDR3 DNA reads TGTGCCAGCAGCTCGATTAGCGGCAATGAGCAGTTCTTC. Residues: CASSSISGNEQFF.

The chain employs TRBV28 and TRBJ2-1; 7 bases match TRBD2. Trimming at V came to 5 bases and at J to 4 bases, leaving 11 bases not matched to a gene. Germline CDR1 is MDHEN and CDR2 is SYDVKM. This CDR3 is 16 amino acids long. CDR3 bases: TGTGCCAGCAGTACTCTAGACGAGCGGGGTTACAATGAGCAGTTCTTC. Its translation: CASSTLDERGYNEQFF.

The V and J genes are TRBV30 and TRBJ2-3; possibly TRBD1 for D (6 bases). The V end was cut by 3 bases, the J end by 13 bases, with 14 bases between. The germline V gene encodes CDR1 GTSNPN and CDR2 SVGIG (reference sequence). The length of the CDR3 is 11 residues. The CDR3 spells CAWSKTGLEYF. In nucleotides, the CDR3 is TGTGCCTGGAGCAAGACAGGTTTGGAGTATTTT.

The chain joins TRBV28 to TRBJ2-7; tentatively, D is TRBD2 (5 bases). With 5 bases removed from V and 0 bases from J, the gap between germline ends came to 17 bases. Germline CDR1 is MDHEN and CDR2 is SYDVKM. This CDR3 has 16 amino acids. The CDR3 spells CASSVPRERSSYEQYF. CDR3 nucleotides: TGTGCCAGCAGTGTGCCCCGGGAAAGGAGCTCCTACGAGCAGTACTTC. Combining the CDR3 with reference TRBV28 and TRBJ2-7 gives the whole variable domain DVKVTQSSRYLVKRTGEKVFLECVQDMDHENMFWYRQDPGLGLRLIYFSYDVKMKEKGDIPEGYSVSREKKERFSLILESASTNQTSMYLCASSVPRERSSYEQYFGPGTRLTVT.

This clone was seen just once. The gene calls are TRBV28 and TRBJ2-7; D perhaps matches TRBD2 (7 bases). The V end lost 2 bases, the J end lost 1 base, and 15 bases lay between the germline ends. The germline V gene has CDR1 MDHEN and CDR2 SYDVKM. The CDR3 loop spans 16 amino acids. CDR3 residues: CASSLIGGGGSYEQYF. DNA for the CDR3: TGTGCCAGCAGTTTAATCGGGGGAGGGGGATCCTACGAGCAGTACTTC.

CDR3 sequence reads: CASSRGTGYEQYF. The CDR3 DNA reads TGTGCCAGCAGCAGGGGGACAGGTTACGAGCAGTACTTC. The chain uses TRBV21-1 and TRBJ2-7; the D call in the table, TRBD1, was not verified against the DNA. TRBV21-1 is a known pseudogene. The CDR3 contains 13 residues.

This rearrangement joins TRBV7-9 to TRBJ1-2; D is ambiguous. The CDR3 has 14 residues. From germline, CDR1 is SEHNR and CDR2 FQNEAQ (reference sequence). V was pared by 1 base and J by 4 bases, with 10 bases between. The CDR3 here is CASSLEDNPYGYTF. The DNA of the CDR3 is TGTGCCAGCAGCTTAGAAGACAACCCCTATGGCTACACCTTC.

The V call is TRBV5-4, the J call TRBJ2-5, with 10 bases lining up with TRBD2. The germline gives CDR1 SGHNT, CDR2 YYREEE (reference sequence). The CDR3 covers 13 residues. The V gene end was trimmed by 4 bases and the J gene end by 5 bases; junction bases not matched to a gene: 2. The CDR3 region is CASSLSGGETQYF. CDR3 DNA sequence: TGTGCCAGCAGCCTTAGCGGGGGGGAGACCCAGTACTTC.